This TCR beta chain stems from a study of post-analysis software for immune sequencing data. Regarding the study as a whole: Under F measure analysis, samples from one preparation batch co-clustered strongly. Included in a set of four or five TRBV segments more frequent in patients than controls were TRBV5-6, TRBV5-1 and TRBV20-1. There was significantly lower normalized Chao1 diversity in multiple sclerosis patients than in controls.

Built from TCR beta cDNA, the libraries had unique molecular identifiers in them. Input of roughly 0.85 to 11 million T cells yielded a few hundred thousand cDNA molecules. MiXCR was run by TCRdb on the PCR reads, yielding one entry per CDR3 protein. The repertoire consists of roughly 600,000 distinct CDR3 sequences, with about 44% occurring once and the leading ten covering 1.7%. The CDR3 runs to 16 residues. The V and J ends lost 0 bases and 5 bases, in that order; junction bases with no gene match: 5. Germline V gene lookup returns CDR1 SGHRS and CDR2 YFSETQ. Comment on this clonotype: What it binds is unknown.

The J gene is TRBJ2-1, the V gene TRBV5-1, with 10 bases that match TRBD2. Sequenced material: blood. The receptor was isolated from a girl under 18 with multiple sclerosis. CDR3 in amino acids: CASSLGTAGGDNEQFF. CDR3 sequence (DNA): TGCGCCAGCAGCTTGGGAACAGCGGGAGGGGACAATGAGCAGTTCTTC. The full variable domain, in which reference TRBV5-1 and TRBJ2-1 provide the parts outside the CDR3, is KAGVTQTPRYLIKTRGQQVTLSCSPISGHRSVSWYQQTPGQGLQFLFEYFSETQRNKGNFPGRFSGRQFSNSRSEMNVSTLELGDSALYLCASSLGTAGGDNEQFFGPGTRLTVL.